This paragraph reports one TCR beta chain. Its antigen remains unknown. This sample stems from a study of beta chain features in type 1 diabetes. Broader study findings: Researchers report that Type 1 diabetes patients had moderately but significantly shorter TCRB CDR3s across all four CD4+ subsets.

All of the isolated RNA was reverse transcribed, so expressed TCRB transcripts were sequenced. Clones were read by immunoSEQ multiplex PCR, and TCRdb kept only the in-frame ones, dropping some. This sample has fewer than 450,000 clones; roughly 13% occur once, and the top ten carry 0.015%. The clonotype originates from a woman aged 18 to 35 with type 1 diabetes. The sequencing input was naive CD4+ T cells from blood.

DNA for the CDR3: TGTGCCAGCAGCTTCGGACAGGGCCAAGAGACCCAGTACTTC. This sequence encodes CASSFGQGQETQYF. V usage is TRBV11-2 and J usage is TRBJ2-5; 8 positions agree with TRBD1. CDR1 is SGHAT, CDR2 FQNNGV, per germline. Losses at the gene ends were 3 bases for V and 1 base for J; bases not matched to a gene: 1. The length of the CDR3 is 14 residues.